Each of the 7 T cell receptor beta chains below was sequenced from the same sample in a study of beta chain features in type 1 diabetes. The whole isolated RNA underwent reverse transcription, so sequencing captured expressed TCRB transcripts. Assay used: immunoSEQ multiplex PCR; TCRdb lists only in-frame clones, some missing. Of 900,000 or so clones in the sample, roughly 17% were seen once. Material: naive CD4+ T cells from blood. These receptors came from a woman in her late teens or twenties in good health.

With respect to this clone: A far larger clone is just one base off, so this is likely a read error. The chain has TRBV7-6 and TRBJ2-5, with D uncertain. The germline CDR1 and CDR2 sequences are SGHVS and FNYEAQ. The CDR3 has 11 amino acids. In DNA form, the CDR3 reads TGTGCCAGCAGCTTAGGAGAGGCCCAGTACTTC. Translating it yields CASSLGEAQYF.

This clone has a handful of counts. The J gene is TRBJ2-3, the V gene TRBV12-5; D might be TRBD2 (5 bases). This CDR3 has 14 residues. Per the germline V gene, CDR1 is LGHNT and CDR2 is FRNRAP. The V gene lost 5 bases and the J gene lost 5 bases, with 14 bases spanning the gap. CDR3 bases: TGTGCTAGTGGTCCGGGATTCAAGCAAGATACGCAGTATTTT. This codes for CASGPGFKQDTQYF.

This clone was seen more than once but under ten times. The chain carries TRBV29-1 and TRBJ1-2, with D perhaps TRBD1 (5 bases). Germline V lookup: CDR1 SQVTM, CDR2 ANQGSEA. CDR3 length: 14 amino acids. V shed 6 bases and J shed 7 bases, with 21 bases lying between them. DNA of the CDR3: TGCAGCGTCCGAGCGGCTGGGGCGAGGGGTGGCTACACCTTC. This encodes CSVRAAGARGGYTF.

This clone has just a few counts. CDR3 sequence reads: CASSQTSGGRQYF. CDR3 nucleotides: TGCGCCAGCAGCCAAACTAGCGGAGGGAGGCAGTACTTC. The chain combines TRBV5-1 with TRBJ2-7; TRBD2 matches 8 bases. The junction had 9 bases not matched to a gene; V was cut back by 4 bases and J by 9 bases. The CDR3 is made up of 13 amino acids. Germline V gene sequence: CDR1 SGHRS, CDR2 YFSETQ.

The J gene is TRBJ1-5, the V gene TRBV7-2; D gene unclear. V was cut by 1 base and J by 5 bases, with 6 bases left in between. Germline CDR1 and CDR2: SGHTA and FQGNSA. The CDR3 has 13 amino acids. CDR3 in amino acids: CASSLEQDQPQHF. The CDR3 DNA reads as TGTGCCAGCAGCTTAGAGCAGGATCAGCCCCAGCATTTT.

This clone was seen a handful of times. The V call is TRBV28, the J call TRBJ2-1, with D possibly being TRBD1 (6 bases). The CDR3 totals 11 residues. Trimming shortened V by 5 bases and J by 12 bases, and 11 bases separated the two germline ends. Germline V CDR1 and CDR2: MDHEN, SYDVKM. In DNA form, the CDR3 reads TGTGCCAGCAGTCGTGGGGGCTGGCAGTTCTTC. Translation: CASSRGGWQFF.

This clone was detected a few times. The genes are TRBV6-4 and TRBJ1-6, with unresolved D. CDR1 is MRHNA, CDR2 SNTAGT, per germline. Trimming cost V 2 bases and J 9 bases, with 5 bases left between them. The CDR3 is made up of 12 amino acids. The CDR3 nucleotides read TGTGCCAGCAGTGACGGTCTTTCACCCCTCCACTTT. This sequence encodes CASSDGLSPLHF.